Included here is one TCR beta chain sequence, with context. This CDR3 is built from 14 residues. Trimming cost V 2 bases and J 4 bases, with 11 bases left between them. The germline gives CDR1 SNHLY, CDR2 FYNNEI. The source of the sample is a study of T cell responses to AZD1222 COVID-19 vaccine. Sequencing was performed with immunoSEQ multiplex PCR; in TCRdb, only in-frame clones are kept and a portion is missing. The sample contains under 150,000 clones, almost 90% of which appear only once. The sequences come from peripheral blood, collected 28 days after the second AZD1222 dose. The sequence came from an adult who received the AZD1222 COVID-19 vaccine. The rearrangement links TRBV2 to TRBJ1-1; D gene ambiguous. As DNA, the CDR3 is TGTGCCAGCAGTGAAAAGGGCTTAGGCACTGAAGCTTTCTTT. Its translation: CASSEKGLGTEAFF.